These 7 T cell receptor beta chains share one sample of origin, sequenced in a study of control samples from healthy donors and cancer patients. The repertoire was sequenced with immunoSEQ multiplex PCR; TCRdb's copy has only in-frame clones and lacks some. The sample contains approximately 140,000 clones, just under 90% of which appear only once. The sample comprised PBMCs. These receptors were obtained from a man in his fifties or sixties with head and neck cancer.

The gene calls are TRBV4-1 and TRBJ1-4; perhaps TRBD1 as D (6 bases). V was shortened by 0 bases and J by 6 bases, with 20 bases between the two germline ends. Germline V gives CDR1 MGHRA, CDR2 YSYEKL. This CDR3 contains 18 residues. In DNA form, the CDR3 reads TGCGCCAGCAGCCAAGATCAGGTTTCCGGGAGGGGGGATGAAAAACTGTTTTTT. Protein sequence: CASSQDQVSGRGDEKLFF.

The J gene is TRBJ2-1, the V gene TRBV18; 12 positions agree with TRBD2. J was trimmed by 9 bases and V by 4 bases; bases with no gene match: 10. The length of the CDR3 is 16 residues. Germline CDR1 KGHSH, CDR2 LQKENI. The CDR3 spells CASSLPGLAGLREQFF. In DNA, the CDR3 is TGTGCCAGCTCACTACCGGGACTAGCGGGCCTCCGTGAGCAGTTCTTC.

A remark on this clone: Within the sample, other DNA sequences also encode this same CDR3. CDR3 residues: CASSQEGGETQYF. As DNA, the CDR3 is TGTGCCAGCAGCCAAGAAGGCGGCGAGACCCAGTACTTC. The rearrangement joins TRBV3-1 (or the pseudogene TRBV3-2) to TRBJ2-5; no firm D call. CDR1 is LGHDT, CDR2 YNNKEL, per germline (reference sequence). This CDR3 spans 13 amino acids. Trimming stripped 0 bases from V and 5 bases from J, with 7 bases between.

The CDR3 DNA is TGTGCCAGCATGCTTGCTATAGGACAGAAGTACACTGAAGCTTTCTTT. Its protein product is CASMLAIGQKYTEAFF. The gene calls are TRBV28 and TRBJ1-1; D possibly corresponds to TRBD1 (6 bases). This CDR3 has 16 residues. V gave up 7 bases and J gave up 3 bases, with 21 bases separating them. Germline-derived CDR1 and CDR2 are MDHEN and SYDVKM.

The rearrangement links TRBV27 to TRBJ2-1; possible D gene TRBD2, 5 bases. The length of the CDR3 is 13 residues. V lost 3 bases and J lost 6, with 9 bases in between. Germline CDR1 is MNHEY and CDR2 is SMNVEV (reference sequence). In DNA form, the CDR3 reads TGTGCCAGCAGTTTTACGGGAAGCAATGAGCAGTTCTTC. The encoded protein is CASSFTGSNEQFF.

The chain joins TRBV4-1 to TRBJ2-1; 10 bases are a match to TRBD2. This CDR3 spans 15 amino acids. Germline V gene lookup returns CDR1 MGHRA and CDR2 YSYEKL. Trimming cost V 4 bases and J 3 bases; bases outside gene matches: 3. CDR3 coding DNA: TGCGCCAGCAGCCCTGGGACTAGCGTCTACAATGAGCAGTTCTTC. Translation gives CASSPGTSVYNEQFF.

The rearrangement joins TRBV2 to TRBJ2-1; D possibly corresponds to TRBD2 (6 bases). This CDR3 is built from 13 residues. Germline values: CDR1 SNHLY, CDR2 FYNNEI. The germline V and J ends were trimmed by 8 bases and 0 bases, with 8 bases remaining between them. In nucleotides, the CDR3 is TGTGCCAGCGGGGGGATCTCCTACAATGAGCAGTTCTTC. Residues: CASGGISYNEQFF.